The 7 T cell receptor beta chains below come from one sample, sequenced in a study of cytomegalovirus exposure and HLA in healthy donors. PCR primers comprised 60 Vbeta and 13 Jbeta primers. Clones were read by immunoSEQ multiplex PCR, and TCRdb kept only the in-frame ones, dropping some. The sample lists about 200,000 clones; 75% to 90% were seen once. The sequenced sample consisted of PBMCs. The receptors here all came from a young woman in good health and CMV-seronegative.

The V gene is TRBV19, the J gene TRBJ2-3; 11 bases fit TRBD2. Per germline, CDR1 LNHDA and CDR2 SQIVND (reference sequence). The junction had 7 bases not matched to a gene; V was cut back by 0 bases and J by 2 bases. This CDR3 has 18 amino acids. CDR3 DNA sequence: TGTGCCAGTAGTATAGATCATGGTAGCGGGAGGGCCACAGATACGCAGTATTTT. It codes for CASSIDHGSGRATDTQYF.

The rearrangement uses TRBV2 and TRBJ2-2; D perhaps matches TRBD1 (5 bases). Germline-derived CDR1 and CDR2 are SNHLY and FYNNEI. The V end was cut by 1 base, the J end by 8 bases, with 11 bases between. This CDR3 contains 14 residues. The CDR3 DNA is TGTGCCAGCAGTGAAGTGGGGCTCGGGGGGGAGCTGTTTTTT. Amino acids: CASSEVGLGGELFF.

This chain connects TRBV11-2 to TRBJ2-2; 10 nucleotides agree with TRBD1. J gave up 9 bases and V 6 bases, and 10 bases lay outside the gene matches. The CDR3 is made up of 15 amino acids. CDR1 is SGHAT, CDR2 FQNNGV, per germline. Here the CDR3 DNA reads TGTGCCAGCAGTTATGGGACAGGGGATAACCGGGAGCTGTTTTTT. Translation gives CASSYGTGDNRELFF.

The chain links TRBV18 to TRBJ2-5; TRBD2 aligns across 7 bases. With V trimmed by 2 bases and J by 3 bases, 3 bases remained unmatched. Germline V gene data show CDR1 as KGHSH and CDR2 as LQKENI. The length of the CDR3 is 14 residues. The CDR3 loop is CASSPGGGKETQYF. Here the CDR3 DNA reads TGTGCCAGCTCACCAGGCGGGGGAAAAGAGACCCAGTACTTC. The whole variable domain, filled in from reference TRBV18 and TRBJ2-5, reads NAGVMQNPRHLVRRRGQEARLRCSPMKGHSHVYWYRQLPEEGLKFMVYLQKENIIDESGMPKERFSAEFPKEGPSILRIQQVVRGDSAAYFCASSPGGGKETQYFGPGTRLLVL.

The J gene is TRBJ2-3, the V gene TRBV5-6; 7 bases align to TRBD2. CDR1 and CDR2 from the germline V gene are SGHDT and YYEEEE. The junction had 7 bases not matched to a gene; V was cut back by 4 bases and J by 2 bases. This CDR3 is built from 15 residues. The CDR3 DNA reads as TGTGCCAGCAGCCGGGTCGGGGGGATCACAGATACGCAGTATTTT. Translation: CASSRVGGITDTQYF.

The chain carries TRBV5-1 and TRBJ2-1, with 9 bases fitting TRBD2. V trimming: 4 bases; J trimming: 12 bases; junction bases outside the gene matches: 17. Looked up from germline, CDR1 is SGHRS and CDR2 is YFSETQ. The CDR3 covers 16 residues. The CDR3 loop reads CASSPGTSSGNGVQFF. The CDR3 bases are TGCGCCAGCAGCCCAGGGACTAGCAGCGGGAATGGGGTGCAGTTCTTC. Full variable domain (outside the CDR3, taken from reference TRBV5-1 and TRBJ2-1): KAGVTQTPRYLIKTRGQQVTLSCSPISGHRSVSWYQQTPGQGLQFLFEYFSETQRNKGNFPGRFSGRQFSNSRSEMNVSTLELGDSALYLCASSPGTSSGNGVQFFGPGTRLTVL.

The chain is built from TRBV5-6 and TRBJ2-5; perhaps TRBD2 as D (6 bases). Trimming removed 5 bases from V and 5 bases from J, with 16 bases in between. From germline, CDR1 is SGHDT and CDR2 YYEEEE. The CDR3 has 14 amino acids. Written as DNA, the CDR3 is TGTGCCAGCAGTTGGGACTCCAGGGAGGAGACCCAGTACTTC. Amino acid sequence: CASSWDSREETQYF.